This TCR beta chain was sequenced during a study of shared clonotypes between healthy human individuals. Naive-designated CD8 cells lacked CD45RO, were positively enriched for CCR7, and omitted terminally differentiated effector memory CD45RA+ cells. Germline V gives CDR1 MGHRA, CDR2 YSYEKL. The CDR3 is 14 amino acids. V dropped 0 bases and J dropped 3 bases, with 9 bases sitting between them. This clone was detected only once. The genomic DNA of each subset was split evenly across several immunoSEQ plates. TCRdb's table, derived via immunoSEQ multiplex PCR, lists solely in-frame clones and lacks some. The sample consists of millions of clones, 85% to 95% of them appearing once.

The receptor's source is a man aged 18 to 30 in good health. The V call is TRBV4-1, the J call TRBJ2-7, with D hard to call. The sequenced sample was naive CD8+ T cells sorted from blood. The CDR3, as DNA: TGCGCCAGCAGCCAAGATAGAACTGACTACGAGCAGTACTTC. Protein sequence: CASSQDRTDYEQYF.